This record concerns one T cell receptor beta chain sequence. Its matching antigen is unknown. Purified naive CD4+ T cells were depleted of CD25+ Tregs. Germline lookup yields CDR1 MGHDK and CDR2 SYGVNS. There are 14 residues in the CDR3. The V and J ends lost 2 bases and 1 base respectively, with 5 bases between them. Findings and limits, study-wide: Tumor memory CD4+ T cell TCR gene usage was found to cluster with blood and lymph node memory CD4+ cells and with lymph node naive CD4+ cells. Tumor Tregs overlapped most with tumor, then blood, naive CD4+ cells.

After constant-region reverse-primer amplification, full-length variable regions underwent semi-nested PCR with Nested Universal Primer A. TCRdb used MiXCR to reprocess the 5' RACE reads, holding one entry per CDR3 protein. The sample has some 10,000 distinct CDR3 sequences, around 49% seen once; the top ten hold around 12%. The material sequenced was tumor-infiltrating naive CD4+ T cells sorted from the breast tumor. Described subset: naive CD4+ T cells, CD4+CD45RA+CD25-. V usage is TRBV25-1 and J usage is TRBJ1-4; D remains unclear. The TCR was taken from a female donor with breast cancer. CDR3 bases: TGTGCCAGCAGTGAACCGGAAACTAATGAAAAACTGTTTTTT. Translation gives CASSEPETNEKLFF.